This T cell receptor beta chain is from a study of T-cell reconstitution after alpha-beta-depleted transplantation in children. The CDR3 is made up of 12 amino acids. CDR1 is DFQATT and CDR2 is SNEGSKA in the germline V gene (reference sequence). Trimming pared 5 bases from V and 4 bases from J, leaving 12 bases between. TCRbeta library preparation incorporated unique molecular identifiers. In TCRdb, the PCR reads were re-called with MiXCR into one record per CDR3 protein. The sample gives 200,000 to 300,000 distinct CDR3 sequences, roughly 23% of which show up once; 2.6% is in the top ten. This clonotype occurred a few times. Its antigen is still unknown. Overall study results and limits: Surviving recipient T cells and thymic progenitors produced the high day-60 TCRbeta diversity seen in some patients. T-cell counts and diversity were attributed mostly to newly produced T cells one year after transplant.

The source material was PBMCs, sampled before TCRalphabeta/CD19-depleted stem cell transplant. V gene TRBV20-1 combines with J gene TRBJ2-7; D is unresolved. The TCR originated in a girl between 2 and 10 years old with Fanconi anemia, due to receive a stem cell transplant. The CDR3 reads CSALRPIYEQYF. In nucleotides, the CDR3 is TGCAGTGCTTTGAGACCAATTTACGAGCAGTACTTC.